The rows below give T cell receptor beta chains drawn from one sample of a study of shared clonotypes between healthy human individuals. Assay: immunoSEQ multiplex PCR; the TCRdb copy retains only in-frame clones and omits some. The top ten clones hold approximately 0.5% of a sample with about 1.1 million clones, about 80% of them seen once. The specimen was memory CD4+ T cells from PBMCs. These receptors all come from a young man in good health. Some clones in this sample may be carry-over from other donors' samples. The CDR3 runs from the conserved cysteine through the conserved F or W. Fields, in order: clone size, J gene, D gene, V gene, CDR3 length, CDR3 protein, CDR3 DNA. D genes are given only for firm matches. A clone size is listed for some rows: how often the clone was seen (once, few, many), or a class if it is expanded.

clone_size: .; j_call: TRBJ2-3; d_call: .; v_call: TRBV7-2; cdr3_length: 14; cdr3_aa: CASSLGRGADTQYF; cdr3_nt: TGTGCCAGCAGCTTGGGCAGGGGCGCAGATACGCAGTATTTT
clone_size: .; j_call: TRBJ1-4; d_call: .; v_call: TRBV10-3; cdr3_length: 13; cdr3_aa: CAIARRENEKLFF; cdr3_nt: TGTGCCATCGCACGGAGGGAGAATGAAAAACTGTTTTTT
clone_size: .; j_call: TRBJ2-7; d_call: .; v_call: TRBV5-1; cdr3_length: 14; cdr3_aa: CASSPSPSTYEQYF; cdr3_nt: TGCGCCAGCAGCCCTTCGCCTAGCACCTACGAGCAGTACTTC
clone_size: few; j_call: TRBJ2-1; d_call: .; v_call: TRBV5-1; cdr3_length: 13; cdr3_aa: CASSAGSDNEQFF; cdr3_nt: TGCGCCAGCAGCGCAGGGAGCGACAATGAGCAGTTCTTC
clone_size: once; j_call: TRBJ2-5; d_call: TRBD1; v_call: TRBV5-1; cdr3_length: 14; cdr3_aa: CASSLSTGKETQYF; cdr3_nt: TGCGCCAGCAGCTTGTCGACAGGGAAGGAGACCCAGTACTTC
clone_size: .; j_call: TRBJ2-3; d_call: .; v_call: TRBV6-5; cdr3_length: 15; cdr3_aa: CASSYSLRDLDTQYF; cdr3_nt: TGTGCCAGCAGTTACTCGCTTCGGGATCTAGATACGCAGTATTTT
clone_size: .; j_call: TRBJ1-1; d_call: .; v_call: TRBV5-1; cdr3_length: 14; cdr3_aa: CASSYGTGNTEAFF; cdr3_nt: TGCGCCAGCAGCTACGGGACGGGGAACACTGAAGCTTTCTTT
clone_size: many; j_call: TRBJ2-3; d_call: TRBD2; v_call: TRBV27; cdr3_length: 17; cdr3_aa: CASTKQGLARGTDTQYF; cdr3_nt: TGTGCCAGCACCAAACAGGGACTAGCCCGGGGGACAGATACGCAGTATTTT
clone_size: .; j_call: TRBJ2-1; d_call: TRBD2; v_call: TRBV2; cdr3_length: 17; cdr3_aa: CASLWGTSGSRYNEQFF; cdr3_nt: TGTGCCAGCTTATGGGGGACTAGCGGGAGTCGGTACAATGAGCAGTTCTTC
clone_size: .; j_call: TRBJ1-5; d_call: .; v_call: TRBV10-3; cdr3_length: 14; cdr3_aa: CAISAPGGNQPQHF; cdr3_nt: TGTGCCATCAGTGCCCCGGGAGGGAACCAGCCCCAGCATTTT
clone_size: .; j_call: TRBJ2-7; d_call: TRBD2; v_call: TRBV7-9; cdr3_length: 13; cdr3_aa: CASSFGGSGEQYF; cdr3_nt: TGTGCCAGCAGCTTTGGCGGGAGCGGGGAGCAGTACTTC
clone_size: .; j_call: TRBJ1-1; d_call: .; v_call: TRBV5-1; cdr3_length: 13; cdr3_aa: CASSVDLNTEAFF; cdr3_nt: TGCGCCAGCAGCGTTGACCTGAACACTGAAGCTTTCTTT
clone_size: .; j_call: TRBJ1-4; d_call: TRBD1; v_call: TRBV5-1; cdr3_length: 15; cdr3_aa: CASSPGTGVGEKLFF; cdr3_nt: TGCGCCAGCAGCCCAGGGACAGGGGTGGGTGAAAAACTGTTTTTT
clone_size: few; j_call: TRBJ1-1; d_call: TRBD1; v_call: TRBV28; cdr3_length: 15; cdr3_aa: CASRGVGTVNTEAFF; cdr3_nt: TGTGCCAGCAGGGGGGTTGGGACAGTGAACACTGAAGCTTTCTTT
clone_size: .; j_call: TRBJ2-7; d_call: .; v_call: TRBV5-1; cdr3_length: 13; cdr3_aa: CASSPPEAYEQYF; cdr3_nt: TGCGCCAGCAGCCCGCCCGAGGCCTACGAGCAGTACTTC
clone_size: .; j_call: TRBJ1-1; d_call: .; v_call: TRBV7-2; cdr3_length: 15; cdr3_aa: CASEEWGLMNTEAFF; cdr3_nt: TGTGCCAGCGAAGAGTGGGGTCTAATGAACACTGAAGCTTTCTTT
clone_size: .; j_call: TRBJ2-7; d_call: TRBD1; v_call: TRBV5-8; cdr3_length: 14; cdr3_aa: CASRIQGRSGEQYF; cdr3_nt: TGTGCCAGCAGGATACAGGGGAGATCGGGCGAGCAGTACTTC
clone_size: many; j_call: TRBJ2-2; d_call: TRBD2; v_call: TRBV15; cdr3_length: 17; cdr3_aa: CATSRDLGLGNTGELFF; cdr3_nt: TGTGCCACCAGCAGAGATTTGGGACTAGGGAACACCGGGGAGCTGTTTTTT
clone_size: .; j_call: TRBJ2-1; d_call: TRBD2; v_call: TRBV5-1; cdr3_length: 14; cdr3_aa: CASKAGTSGSEQFF; cdr3_nt: TGCGCCAGCAAGGCCGGGACTAGCGGGAGTGAGCAGTTCTTC
clone_size: few; j_call: TRBJ1-5; d_call: TRBD1; v_call: TRBV10-2; cdr3_length: 14; cdr3_aa: CASNSQGANQPQHF; cdr3_nt: TGCGCCAGTAACTCACAGGGGGCGAATCAGCCCCAGCATTTT
clone_size: .; j_call: TRBJ2-5; d_call: .; v_call: TRBV7-3; cdr3_length: 13; cdr3_aa: CASSLRPSETQYF; cdr3_nt: TGTGCCAGCAGCCTGCGTCCTTCGGAGACCCAGTACTTC
clone_size: .; j_call: TRBJ2-2; d_call: .; v_call: TRBV6-1; cdr3_length: 15; cdr3_aa: CASSELYANTGELFF; cdr3_nt: TGTGCCAGCAGTGAACTATACGCGAACACCGGGGAGCTGTTTTTT
clone_size: .; j_call: TRBJ1-3; d_call: TRBD1; v_call: TRBV9; cdr3_length: 19; cdr3_aa: CASSGSATGTGGSGNTIYF; cdr3_nt: TGTGCCAGCAGCGGCTCCGCAACCGGGACAGGGGGCTCCGGAAACACCATATATTTT
clone_size: few; j_call: TRBJ2-3; d_call: .; v_call: TRBV13; cdr3_length: 13; cdr3_aa: CASSLAGTDTQYF; cdr3_nt: TGTGCCAGCAGCTTAGCCGGCACAGATACGCAGTATTTT
clone_size: .; j_call: TRBJ1-6; d_call: .; v_call: TRBV30; cdr3_length: 13; cdr3_aa: CAWMEGGNSPLHF; cdr3_nt: TGTGCCTGGATGGAGGGGGGAAATTCACCCCTCCACTTT
clone_size: .; j_call: TRBJ2-3; d_call: TRBD1; v_call: TRBV2; cdr3_length: 20; cdr3_aa: CASSLRRQGARLERTDTQYF; cdr3_nt: TGTGCCAGCAGTCTCCGTCGACAGGGGGCGCGGTTGGAGCGCACAGATACGCAGTATTTT
clone_size: once; j_call: TRBJ1-1; d_call: TRBD1; v_call: TRBV7-9; cdr3_length: 14; cdr3_aa: CASSLAQTGLEAFF; cdr3_nt: TGTGCCAGCAGCTTAGCCCAGACAGGGCTTGAAGCTTTCTTT
clone_size: few; j_call: TRBJ2-7; d_call: .; v_call: TRBV10-2; cdr3_length: 13; cdr3_aa: CASSEVGPYEQYF; cdr3_nt: TGCGCCAGCAGTGAAGTGGGCCCCTACGAGCAGTACTTC
clone_size: .; j_call: TRBJ1-1; d_call: TRBD1; v_call: TRBV6-5; cdr3_length: 15; cdr3_aa: CASSYSQGVNTEAFF; cdr3_nt: TGTGCCAGCAGTTACTCACAGGGGGTGAACACTGAAGCTTTCTTT
clone_size: .; j_call: TRBJ2-1; d_call: .; v_call: TRBV20-1; cdr3_length: 11; cdr3_aa: CSANRQNEQFF; cdr3_nt: TGCAGTGCTAACCGCCAGAATGAGCAGTTCTTC
clone_size: .; j_call: TRBJ2-7; d_call: TRBD2; v_call: TRBV10-3; cdr3_length: 16; cdr3_aa: CAISDNTGRGTYEQYF; cdr3_nt: TGTGCCATCAGTGACAACACGGGGAGGGGTACCTACGAGCAGTACTTC
clone_size: .; j_call: TRBJ1-5; d_call: .; v_call: TRBV18; cdr3_length: 14; cdr3_aa: CASSPGTGNQPQHF; cdr3_nt: TGTGCCAGCTCACCCGGGACGGGCAATCAGCCCCAGCATTTT
clone_size: .; j_call: TRBJ1-5; d_call: .; v_call: TRBV18; cdr3_length: 14; cdr3_aa: CASSPQPEYQPQHF; cdr3_nt: TGTGCCAGCTCACCACAACCAGAATATCAGCCCCAGCATTTT
clone_size: .; j_call: TRBJ2-7; d_call: .; v_call: TRBV5-1; cdr3_length: 13; cdr3_aa: CASSLDLGVEQYF; cdr3_nt: TGCGCCAGCAGCTTGGACCTCGGGGTCGAGCAGTACTTC
clone_size: .; j_call: TRBJ2-5; d_call: TRBD1; v_call: TRBV5-4; cdr3_length: 15; cdr3_aa: CASSFPGTGMETQYF; cdr3_nt: TGTGCCAGCAGCTTTCCCGGGACAGGGATGGAGACCCAGTACTTC
clone_size: .; j_call: TRBJ2-7; d_call: TRBD2; v_call: TRBV6-5; cdr3_length: 13; cdr3_aa: CASIPAGRNEQYF; cdr3_nt: TGTGCCAGCATCCCCGCCGGGAGGAACGAGCAGTACTTC
clone_size: .; j_call: TRBJ2-7; d_call: TRBD2; v_call: TRBV18; cdr3_length: 16; cdr3_aa: CASSPGYGGDTYEQYF; cdr3_nt: TGTGCCAGCTCACCAGGTTACGGGGGGGACACCTACGAGCAGTACTTC
clone_size: many; j_call: TRBJ2-1; d_call: .; v_call: TRBV9; cdr3_length: 15; cdr3_aa: CASSVEGDSYNEQFF; cdr3_nt: TGTGCCAGCAGCGTTGAGGGGGATTCCTACAATGAGCAGTTCTTC
clone_size: .; j_call: TRBJ2-1; d_call: TRBD2; v_call: TRBV5-1; cdr3_length: 16; cdr3_aa: CASSLKGSGSGNEQFF; cdr3_nt: TGCGCCAGCAGCCTTAAAGGTAGCGGGAGCGGGAATGAGCAGTTCTTC
clone_size: .; j_call: TRBJ1-1; d_call: .; v_call: TRBV2; cdr3_length: 11; cdr3_aa: CASGGPGTAFF; cdr3_nt: TGTGCCAGCGGGGGGCCAGGGACAGCTTTCTTT
clone_size: .; j_call: TRBJ2-7; d_call: .; v_call: TRBV11-3; cdr3_length: 14; cdr3_aa: CASSLDRRGGEQYF; cdr3_nt: TGTGCCAGCAGCTTAGATCGACGTGGTGGGGAGCAGTACTTC
clone_size: .; j_call: TRBJ1-2; d_call: .; v_call: TRBV28; cdr3_length: 13; cdr3_aa: CASSFVALYGYTF; cdr3_nt: TGTGCCAGCAGTTTTGTAGCGCTCTATGGCTACACCTTC
clone_size: .; j_call: TRBJ2-3; d_call: .; v_call: TRBV28; cdr3_length: 15; cdr3_aa: CASTGWGRLTDTQYF; cdr3_nt: TGTGCCAGCACCGGGTGGGGACGACTCACAGATACGCAGTATTTT